This record covers a single T cell receptor beta chain. V shed 5 bases and J 3 bases; nucleotides not matched to a gene: 8. Germline V gene sequence: CDR1 KGHSH, CDR2 LQKENI. The CDR3 has 15 amino acids. This sample stems from a study of blood T cells in healthy people across ages. It was with a sample-barcoded 5' primer and a J-beta primer mix that a second PCR of roughly 7 to 11 cycles was run. TCRdb re-called the 5' RACE reads through MiXCR, storing one row per CDR3 protein. The table shows about 1.8 million distinct CDR3 sequences, with around half occurring only once. This chain connects TRBV18 to TRBJ2-7; 9 nucleotides line up with TRBD1. Sequencing used blood. This TCR was recovered from a woman aged 40 to 50 in good health. CDR3 bases: TGTGCCAGCTCAACGGGACAGGGTCTAGGCTACGAGCAGTACTTC. Encoded protein: CASSTGQGLGYEQYF.